This T cell receptor (beta chain) was profiled in a study of neoadjuvant anti-PD-1 for oral cavity cancer. In the study overall: Patients mostly received three to four biweekly nivolumab doses at 3 mg/kg before surgery.

TCRdb keeps only in-frame clones here, not all; method: immunoSEQ multiplex PCR. The sample includes under 15,000 clones, roughly 60% of them seen just once. General study results and limits: Pretreatment Treg/Th17 ratio correlated inversely with post-treatment tumor clonality. Each response group had just a few patients in TCR analyses.

The V end was cut by 3 bases, the J end by 0 bases, with 17 bases between. Germline CDR1 and CDR2: SGHTA and FQGNSA. This CDR3 has 18 residues. In this sample, this clone turned up once. As yet, its antigen is unknown. The gene calls are TRBV7-2 and TRBJ2-2, with unresolved D. The source was tumor tissue, collected before nivolumab (anti-PD-1) treatment. This TCR came from a person between 35 and 79 years old with oral cavity squamous cell carcinoma. The donor label of this sample is uncertain. CDR3 in amino acids: CASSLRSTYTSNTGELFF. CDR3 coding DNA: TGTGCCAGCAGCTTGAGATCAACTTACACCTCGAACACCGGGGAGCTGTTTTTT.